The sequence of this T cell receptor (beta chain) was determined in a study of cytomegalovirus exposure and HLA in healthy donors. Overall study results and limits: Donors were assumed by presence/absence analyses to have roughly uniform sequencing depth. Analysis was carried out at a later point, and it linked a missense DCLRE1C variant to TCR beta V- and J-gene trimming. The study listed around 150 cytomegalovirus-associated TCR beta chains.

Note on this clone: What it recognizes is unknown.

V shed 2 bases and J shed 2 bases, with 13 bases lying between them. The CDR3 is 16 amino acids. Germline CDR1 is LNHDA and CDR2 is SQIVND (reference sequence). PCR employed 60 Vbeta and 13 Jbeta primers. In the study's own analysis: Around 9.9 million shared chains were among the approximately 82 million unique TCR beta chains that a later analysis counted. Method: immunoSEQ multiplex PCR; TCRdb's copy keeps in-frame clones and lacks some. From that table come the V and J calls and clone size; the DNA was used to work out D and trimming. The table includes 200,000 to 250,000 clones, 75% detected once.

The source is a woman in her 30s in good health and CMV-seronegative. This chain uses TRBV19 with TRBJ2-1; possibly TRBD2 for D (7 bases). The sequenced material came from PBMCs. The CDR3: CASSIRRGGAYNEQFF. Written as DNA, the CDR3 is TGTGCCAGTAGTATAAGGAGAGGGGGGGCCTACAATGAGCAGTTCTTC. Combining the CDR3 with reference TRBV19 and TRBJ2-1 gives the whole variable domain DGGITQSPKYLFRKEGQNVTLSCEQNLNHDAMYWYRQDPGQGLRLIYYSQIVNDFQKGDIAEGYSVSREKKESFPLTVTSAQKNPTAFYLCASSIRRGGAYNEQFFGPGTRLTVL.